This T cell receptor (beta chain) was identified during a study of blood T cells in healthy people across ages. This clonotype occurred a few times. A much bigger clone sits one base away, suggesting this may be a read error. The second PCR ran about 6 to 12 cycles with a sample-barcoded 5' primer and J-beta primers. Each CDR3 protein gets one entry after TCRdb re-called the 5' RACE reads with MiXCR. The data show about 1,500,000 distinct CDR3 sequences, roughly 30% seen once. V shed 11 bases and J shed 13 bases, with 24 bases lying between them. The CDR3 loop spans 13 amino acids. Germline lookup yields CDR1 MNHEY and CDR2 SMNVEV (reference sequence).

This receptor was taken from a woman in her twenties or thirties in good health. This chain joins TRBV27 and TRBJ2-4; no reliable D call. Sequencing was done on a sample of blood. The CDR3, as DNA: TGTGCCGCAGCCGTTAGGCCTTACAATGAGCAGTACTTC. It is translated as CAAAVRPYNEQYF.